The 19 T cell receptor beta chains in this list originate from one sample, sequenced in a study of cytomegalovirus exposure and HLA in healthy donors. PCR used 60 Vbeta primers and 13 Jbeta primers. Clones were read by immunoSEQ multiplex PCR, and TCRdb kept only the in-frame ones, dropping some. The top ten clones hold more than 2% of a sample with nearly 110,000 clones, approximately 82% of them seen once. Sequences were obtained from PBMCs. The receptors derive from a man aged 35 to 55 in good health and CMV-seronegative.

The chain has TRBV6-1 and TRBJ2-3; 7 positions match TRBD1. CDR1 and CDR2 (germline): MNHNS, SASEGT. CDR3 size: 15 residues. The V gene end was trimmed by 10 bases and the J gene end by 3 bases; junction bases not matched to a gene: 13. CDR3 loop: CATTGNRGVTDTQYF. As DNA, the CDR3 is TGTGCCACTACGGGAAACAGGGGTGTAACAGATACGCAGTATTTT.

V is TRBV19 and J is TRBJ2-2, with 12 bases matching TRBD2. CDR3 length equals 16 residues. V was clipped by 5 bases and J by 1 base; unmatched bases: 2. Germline CDR1 is LNHDA and CDR2 is SQIVND (reference sequence). The CDR3 here is CASSVLAGGNTGELFF. CDR3 in DNA: TGTGCCAGTAGTGTACTAGCGGGGGGGAACACCGGGGAGCTGTTTTTT.

This clone was seen more than once but under ten times. The chain employs TRBV2 and TRBJ2-3; 7 nucleotides agree with TRBD2. The V gene end was trimmed by 6 bases and the J gene end by 0 bases; junction bases not matched to a gene: 3. Per germline, CDR1 SNHLY and CDR2 FYNNEI. The CDR3 has 14 amino acids. The CDR3 sequence is CASRLALSTDTQYF. For the CDR3, the DNA is TGTGCCAGCAGACTAGCGTTGAGCACAGATACGCAGTATTTT.

This chain uses TRBV18 with TRBJ2-2; D perhaps matches TRBD2 (6 bases). The CDR3 is made up of 15 amino acids. With 3 bases removed from V and 4 bases from J, the gap between germline ends came to 12 bases. The germline CDR1 and CDR2 sequences are KGHSH and LQKENI. In DNA, the CDR3 is TGTGCCAGCTCACCCATACAGCGGGCCACCGGGGAGCTGTTTTTT. This gives the protein CASSPIQRATGELFF.

The V gene is TRBV7-2, the J gene TRBJ2-5; perhaps TRBD1 as D (6 bases). Germline V gene data show CDR1 as SGHTA and CDR2 as FQGNSA. CDR3 length: 14 residues. Trimming cost V 5 bases and J 4 bases, with 14 bases left between them. The chain's CDR3 is CASSMDSSRETQYF. CDR3 nucleotide sequence: TGTGCCAGCAGCATGGACAGCTCCCGAGAGACCCAGTACTTC.

The genes are TRBV5-1 and TRBJ2-5; a possible D gene is TRBD1 (6 bases). The CDR3 length is 13 residues. Trimming removed 3 bases from V and 4 bases from J, with 10 bases in between. Germline CDR1 SGHRS, CDR2 YFSETQ. The CDR3 loop reads CASSYGQRETQYF. Here the CDR3 DNA reads TGCGCCAGCAGCTACGGACAGAGAGAGACCCAGTACTTC.

The chain recombines TRBV6-1 with TRBJ1-4; TRBD1 agrees at 7 bases. Germline CDR1 MNHNS, CDR2 SASEGT. There are 14 residues in the CDR3. V dropped 3 bases and J dropped 8; count of bases not matched to a gene: 6. This CDR3 reads CASSERRTGEKLFF. The CDR3, as DNA: TGTGCCAGCAGTGAGCGAAGGACAGGCGAAAAACTGTTTTTT.

This clone was detected once. The chain combines TRBV7-8 with TRBJ2-2; perhaps TRBD1 as D (5 bases). The ends were cut back, 5 bases at V and 9 bases at J, with 22 bases in the middle. The CDR3 runs to 16 residues. Germline loops: CDR1 SGHVS, CDR2 FQNEAQ. The CDR3 nucleotides are TGTGCCAGCAGCGCCCAGGTCCGTCAAACAGGCCGGGAGCTGTTTTTT. The encoded protein is CASSAQVRQTGRELFF.

The V gene is TRBV5-1, the J gene TRBJ1-1; D may be TRBD1 (6 bases). The germline V gene has CDR1 SGHRS and CDR2 YFSETQ. This CDR3 contains 15 residues. Trimming shortened V by 2 bases and J by 8 bases, and 19 bases separated the two germline ends. The DNA of the CDR3 is TGCGCCAGCAGCTTAGATCCAGGGGTCTCAACGGAAGCTTTCTTT. This codes for CASSLDPGVSTEAFF.

This clone showed up just once. The chain couples TRBV14 to TRBJ1-4; no clear D. The V gene's germline CDR1 is SGHDN and CDR2 FVKESK. Trimming cost V 4 bases and J 2 bases, with 8 bases left between them. The CDR3 is made up of 14 amino acids. The CDR3 loop reads CASSPRGTNEKLFF. The CDR3 DNA follows: TGTGCCAGCAGCCCCAGAGGGACTAATGAAAAACTGTTTTTT.

The chain recombines TRBV29-1 with TRBJ1-2, with D possibly TRBD1 on 6 matching bases. CDR1 and CDR2 from the germline V gene are SQVTM and ANQGSEA. This CDR3 contains 15 residues. The V end lost 5 bases, the J end lost 4 bases, and 20 bases lay between the germline ends. This chain's CDR3 is CSVLRFPGDSYGYTF. CDR3 DNA: TGCAGCGTTCTTCGATTCCCAGGGGATAGCTATGGCTACACCTTC.

V and J are TRBV6-1 and TRBJ2-7; 9 bases are a match to TRBD1. The V gene end was trimmed by 4 bases and the J gene end by 5 bases; junction bases not matched to a gene: 3. Germline values: CDR1 MNHNS, CDR2 SASEGT. The CDR3 contains 13 residues. The CDR3 loop reads CASSARDRDEQYF. CDR3 DNA: TGTGCCAGCAGTGCCCGGGACAGGGACGAGCAGTACTTC.

This chain joins TRBV15 and TRBJ2-7, with TRBD1 identical over 7 bases. The CDR3 consists of 16 residues. V lost 0 bases to trimming and J lost 7 bases; unmatched junction nucleotides: 12. The germline gives CDR1 LNHNV, CDR2 YYDKDF (reference sequence). The CDR3, as DNA: TGTGCCACCAGCAGAGATTGGGGGACAGAGGTGGCTGAGCAGTACTTC. It encodes CATSRDWGTEVAEQYF.

The chain uses TRBV15 and TRBJ2-7, with 9 positions matching TRBD2. CDR1 is LNHNV, CDR2 YYDKDF, per germline (reference sequence). Trimming cost V 0 bases and J 4 bases; bases outside gene matches: 7. This CDR3 has 16 amino acids. CDR3 coding DNA: TGTGCCACCAGCAGAGACTTGCGGGGGGGCGTATACGAGCAGTACTTC. Translated: CATSRDLRGGVYEQYF.

This chain joins TRBV9 and TRBJ2-5; TRBD2 agrees at 7 bases. The J segment lost 5 bases and the V segment lost 3 bases, leaving 4 bases of the junction unmatched. The CDR3 has 13 amino acids. The germline CDR1 and CDR2 sequences are SGDLS and YYNGEE. The CDR3 sequence is CASSATSRETQYF. The CDR3 nucleotides are TGTGCCAGCAGCGCGACTAGCCGTGAGACCCAGTACTTC.

Regarding this clone: This CDR3 is also generated by other DNA sequences in the sample. The rearrangement uses TRBV6-6 and TRBJ1-6, with D unresolved. The V gene's germline CDR1 is MNHNY and CDR2 SVGAGI (reference sequence). The CDR3 totals 14 residues. Trimming took 5 bases from V and 10 from J, leaving 15 bases between them. The CDR3 here is CASSPGEADSPLHF. CDR3 DNA sequence: TGTGCCAGCAGTCCCGGAGAGGCCGACTCACCCCTCCACTTT.

The rearrangement joins TRBV6-4 to TRBJ1-2; perhaps TRBD1 as D (5 bases). V was clipped by 4 bases and J by 0 bases, with 12 bases between them. The length of the CDR3 is 15 residues. CDR1 is MRHNA and CDR2 is SNTAGT in the germline V gene. This CDR3 reads CASSASEGTNYGYTF. CDR3 DNA sequence: TGTGCCAGCAGTGCATCGGAGGGGACTAACTATGGCTACACCTTC.

The chain couples TRBV6-5 to TRBJ1-6, with 8 nucleotides matching TRBD1. The CDR3 contains 15 residues. Germline V gene data show CDR1 as MNHEY and CDR2 as SVGAGI. V gave up 5 bases and J gave up 9 bases; unmatched junction bases: 9. This CDR3 is CASSSQGAGGSPLHF. The CDR3 region has the DNA TGTGCCAGCAGTAGCCAGGGGGCAGGGGGTTCACCCCTCCACTTT.

This chain links TRBV20-1 with TRBJ1-1; a weak D match, TRBD1 (5 bases). Germline CDR1 is DFQATT and CDR2 is SNEGSKA (reference sequence). Trimming stripped 1 base from V and 7 bases from J, with 7 bases between. This CDR3 contains 11 residues. The CDR3 DNA reads as TGCAGTGCTAGAGGGGGCAGTGAAGCTTTCTTT. It codes for CSARGGSEAFF.